This T cell receptor (beta chain) was sequenced during a study of control samples from healthy donors and cancer patients. Sequencing was performed with immunoSEQ multiplex PCR; in TCRdb, only in-frame clones are kept and a portion is missing. The sample lists 100,000 to 150,000 clones, 85% to 95% occurring once. The CDR3 length is 20 residues. J is TRBJ2-7 and V is TRBV21-1; the table calls TRBD2, which could not be checked here. TRBV21-1 is given as a pseudogene. The source material was PBMCs. This TCR came from an elderly man with head and neck cancer. CDR3: CASSKSLEVGRSEFNYEQYF. DNA of the CDR3: TGTGCCAGCAGCAAATCGCTAGAGGTCGGGAGATCGGAGTTCAACTACGAGCAGTACTTC.